This TCR beta chain was recovered during a study of blood T cell repertoires in COVID-19. This clone was seen repeatedly, ten times or more. This CDR3 has 12 residues. The V and J ends lost 4 bases and 0 bases respectively, with 6 bases between them. Germline V lookup: CDR1 SQVTM, CDR2 ANQGSEA. The table came from immunoSEQ multiplex PCR; TCRdb's copy has only in-frame clones and leaves some out. The sample consists of 110,000 to 150,000 clones, around 80% of them appearing once. The source of this sequence is a woman between 45 and 60 years old who had recovered from COVID-19. The specimen was PBMCs or T cells enriched from blood (not recorded which). The chain has TRBV29-1 and TRBJ1-1; D call uncertain. The DNA for the CDR3 is TGCAGCGTTGGCGGGGTGAACACTGAAGCTTTCTTT. It translates to CSVGGVNTEAFF.